This T cell receptor beta chain was sequenced for a study of T cell responses to AZD1222 COVID-19 vaccine. Findings and limits, study-wide: Donors in the cohort were predominantly white British and more often female, and clonal diversity was possibly underestimated.

This table comes from immunoSEQ multiplex PCR, and its TCRdb copy is limited to in-frame clones, with some not included. The sample carries 130,000 to 150,000 clones, about 92% recorded once. Comment on this clone: Its antigen is currently unknown.

Germline CDR1 SNHLY, CDR2 FYNNEI. The CDR3 contains 14 residues. V lost 4 bases and J 0 bases, leaving 7 bases between the germline ends. The chain couples TRBV2 to TRBJ2-1; D unclear. The receptor was isolated from an adult in good health. The source material was peripheral blood, sampled on day 0 of AZD1222 vaccination. CDR3 sequence reads: CASSVTASYNEQFF. The CDR3 DNA is TGTGCCAGCAGTGTGACGGCCTCCTACAATGAGCAGTTCTTC.